The subject of this entry is one TCR beta chain. This entry is derived from a study of blood T cell repertoires in COVID-19. Study-level information: Acute and convalescent COVID-19 samples came from the United States, Italy and Spain. T cells, B-cell-depleted T cells, or PBMCs supplied cDNA or gDNA.

Clones were sequenced by immunoSEQ multiplex PCR, and TCRdb holds only the in-frame ones, with some missing. The table shows about 62,000 clones, with roughly 85% occurring only once. This CDR3 comprises 17 residues. The sequenced material came from peripheral blood. The chain has TRBV21-1 and TRBJ2-3; no DNA check was done on the table's D call, TRBD1. TRBV21-1 is tagged as a pseudogene. The origin of this receptor is a woman of 80 years or more with acute or convalescent COVID-19. This CDR3 is CASSKALSGEGTDTQYF. CDR3 nucleotides: TGTGCCAGCAGCAAAGCGCTTTCAGGGGAAGGGACAGATACGCAGTATTTT.